The T cell receptor beta chain under discussion was sequenced for a study of shared clonotypes between healthy human individuals. The naive CD8 subset, CD45RO-negative cells positively selected for CCR7, excluded terminally differentiated effector memory CD45RA+ cells. Produced via immunoSEQ multiplex PCR; TCRdb's table is partial and in-frame only. The sample consists of about 2,200,000 clones, about 93% of them appearing once. Trimming removed 4 bases from V and 5 bases from J; junction bases left unmatched: 9. The CDR3 has 16 residues. The germline gives CDR1 MDHEN, CDR2 SYDVKM. J is TRBJ2-2 and V is TRBV28; TRBD2 matches 8 bases. This TCR came from a man between 18 and 35 years old in good health. Some clones in this sample may be carry-over from other donors' samples. What was sequenced was naive CD8+ T cells from PBMCs. The CDR3, as DNA: TGTGCCAGCAGTTCAGACAGCGGGAGTGGTACCGGGGAGCTGTTTTTT. Translated: CASSSDSGSGTGELFF.